The 29 T cell receptor beta chains in this list originate from one sample, sequenced in a study of molecular identifiers for immune sequencing clone quantification. MiXCR, run by TCRdb on the PCR reads, gives a single entry per CDR3 protein. The sample lists about half a million distinct CDR3 sequences, less than 30% occurring once. The sequenced sample consisted of naive CD8+ T cells from blood, with Jurkat cell RNA spiked in. Subset given: FACS-sorted CD8+CD4-CCR7+CD45RA+ naive T cells. Receptors were obtained from a human donor in good health. Some libraries in this study had Jurkat cell RNA spiked in.

This clonotype was detected ten times or more. The chain carries TRBV10-3 and TRBJ2-7; 8 positions agree with TRBD2. The trim removed 5 bases at V and 4 bases at J, leaving 7 bases unmatched. The germline CDR1 and CDR2 sequences are ENHRY and SYGVKD. CDR3 length: 14 amino acids. The CDR3 DNA sequence: TGTGCCATCAGTCCCGGACTAGCCGCTTACGAGCAGTACTTC. Protein: CAISPGLAAYEQYF.

The V and J genes are TRBV2 and TRBJ2-5; 7 bases map to TRBD1. The trim removed 5 bases at V and 9 bases at J, leaving 6 bases unmatched. Per germline, CDR1 SNHLY and CDR2 FYNNEI. CDR3 length: 12 residues. For the CDR3, the DNA is TGTGCCAGCAGTCCGACAGGGTCTGCCCAGTACTTC. It is translated as CASSPTGSAQYF.

This clonotype came up many times. This chain uses TRBV12-3 or TRBV12-4 with TRBJ2-5; D gene uncertain. The CDR3 consists of 13 residues. The V gene lost 2 bases and the J gene lost 2 bases, with 6 bases spanning the gap. The CDR3 DNA reads as TGTGCCAGCAGTTTACACCTACAAGAGACCCAGTACTTC. Its protein is CASSLHLQETQYF.

V gene TRBV3-1 combines with J gene TRBJ2-4; no clear D gene. Germline V lookup: CDR1 LGHDT, CDR2 YNNKEL (reference sequence). V lost 8 bases and J 3 bases, leaving 17 bases between the germline ends. This CDR3 is built from 15 residues. The CDR3 region has the DNA TGTGCCAGCCAAGAGGCGCCGGTGGGCAAAAACATTCAGTACTTC. Amino acid sequence: CASQEAPVGKNIQYF. The full variable domain, with the rest looked up from reference TRBV3-1 and TRBJ2-4, is DTAVSQTPKYLVTQMGNDKSIKCEQNLGHDTMYWYKQDSKKFLKIMFSYNNKELIINETVPNRFSPKSPDKAHLNLHINSLELGDSAVYFCASQEAPVGKNIQYFGAGTRLSVL.

This chain connects TRBV18 to TRBJ1-1; D possibly corresponds to TRBD1 (6 bases). Germline lookup yields CDR1 KGHSH and CDR2 LQKENI. The V end lost 5 bases, the J end lost 3 bases, and 25 bases lay between the germline ends. This CDR3 region has 18 residues. CDR3 nucleotide sequence: TGTGCCAGCTCATTTCTTTCTGCGGGGGGCGAAAGGGACACTGAAGCTTTCTTT. Protein: CASSFLSAGGERDTEAFF.

This chain uses TRBV7-2 with TRBJ1-1, with 8 bases that match TRBD1. Germline V gives CDR1 SGHTA, CDR2 FQGNSA. Losses at the gene ends were 1 base for V and 5 bases for J; bases not matched to a gene: 9. CDR3 length: 16 amino acids. CDR3 region: CASSLGAGGSWTEAFF. DNA for the CDR3: TGTGCCAGCAGCTTAGGGGCAGGGGGCTCATGGACTGAAGCTTTCTTT.

The sample holds a few counts of this clonotype. This CDR3 is CASSQGKGFETQYF. For the CDR3, the DNA is TGTGCCAGCAGCCAAGGGAAGGGGTTCGAGACCCAGTACTTC. V usage is TRBV3-1 and J usage is TRBJ2-5; D perhaps matches TRBD1 (5 bases). The ends were cut back, 1 base at V and 5 bases at J, with 11 bases in the middle. Germline V gene data show CDR1 as LGHDT and CDR2 as YNNKEL (reference sequence). This CDR3 has 14 residues.

This clonotype was seen a handful of times. This chain links TRBV6-5 with TRBJ2-7; a possible D gene is TRBD1 (6 bases). V gave up 6 bases and J gave up 2 bases, with 17 bases separating them. The CDR3 totals 15 residues. Germline assignment: CDR1 MNHEY and CDR2 SVGAGI. CDR3 sequence (DNA): TGTGCCAGCAGCCTCGGACAGAATTGGGCCTACGAGCAGTACTTC. It specifies CASSLGQNWAYEQYF.

The CDR3 nucleotides read TGCAGTGCTAGAGCGGCGGGGCCCTACGAGCAGTACTTC. The encoded protein is CSARAAGPYEQYF. V usage is TRBV20-1 and J usage is TRBJ2-7, with a possible D match to TRBD2 (6 bases). V was pared by 1 base and J by 2 bases, with 9 bases between. The CDR3 runs to 13 residues. Germline V CDR1 and CDR2: DFQATT, SNEGSKA (reference sequence).

As regards this clonotype: A read error may be the cause here, since a much bigger clone is one base away. The chain employs TRBV12-3 or TRBV12-4 and TRBJ2-3, with D possibly being TRBD1 or TRBD2 (6 bases each). This CDR3 has 16 amino acids. The CDR3: CASSLVSGGATDTRYF. DNA for the CDR3: TGTGCCAGCAGTTTAGTCTCCGGGGGCGCCACAGATACGCGGTATTTT.

The sample holds many counts of this clonotype. V usage is TRBV7-6 and J usage is TRBJ2-2; D gene unclear. Germline loops: CDR1 SGHVS, CDR2 FNYEAQ. This CDR3 comprises 13 residues. Trimming took off 5 bases at V and 6 bases at J, with 10 bases between the two ends. The CDR3 DNA is TGTGCCAGCAGCCTGGAAGTGGCCGGGGAGCTGTTTTTT. Protein sequence: CASSLEVAGELFF.

In this sample, this clonotype turned up once. This may be a read error: a much more frequent sequence differs by one nucleotide. For the CDR3, the DNA is TGCGCCCGCAGCCTTACTTCGACAGGAGACTATGGCTACACCTTC. This gives the protein CARSLTSTGDYGYTF. This chain links TRBV4-3 with TRBJ1-2; the D gene is possibly TRBD1 (6 bases). CDR1 and CDR2 (germline): LGHNA, YSLEER. The CDR3 totals 15 residues.

This chain links TRBV7-9 with TRBJ1-2; D is possibly TRBD1 (5 bases). The CDR3 contains 13 residues. Deletions cut 2 bases from V and 6 bases from J, with 10 bases between. Germline CDR1 and CDR2: SEHNR and FQNEAQ (reference sequence). CDR3 amino acids: CASSLSGSDGYTF. CDR3 nucleotide sequence: TGTGCCAGCAGCTTATCAGGGTCGGATGGCTACACCTTC.

The chain's CDR3 is CASSSRRRDYEQYF. In DNA form, the CDR3 reads TGTGCCAGCAGCTCCAGGCGCAGAGACTACGAGCAGTACTTC. The V gene is TRBV7-2, the J gene TRBJ2-7; D not resolved. Germline CDR1 reads SGHTA; CDR2 reads FQGNSA. V was pared by 4 bases and J by 3 bases, with 13 bases between. The CDR3 covers 14 residues.

V and J are TRBV6-4 and TRBJ2-7, with 7 bases that match TRBD2. Germline assignment: CDR1 MRHNA and CDR2 SNTAGT. J gave up 4 bases and V 10 bases, and 13 bases lay outside the gene matches. CDR3 length equals 14 residues. For the CDR3, the DNA is TGTGCCATCGACGTCGGGGGGTTCATATACGAGCAGTACTTC. This encodes CAIDVGGFIYEQYF.

Regarding this clonotype: A much bigger clone sits one base away, suggesting this may be a read error. The V and J genes are TRBV6-5 and TRBJ2-7, with TRBD1 as a possible D gene (6 bases). Germline CDR1 and CDR2: MNHEY and SVGAGI. The V end lost 6 bases, the J end lost 10 bases, and 16 bases lay between the germline ends. The CDR3 loop spans 12 amino acids. The CDR3 is CASRAIQDRQYF. CDR3 DNA sequence: TGTGCCAGCAGGGCCATCCAGGACAGACAGTACTTC.

On this clonotype itself: One base away lies a much larger clone, so this may be a sequencing read error. The chain recombines TRBV29-1 with TRBJ2-1, with 13 bases matching TRBD2. The CDR3 totals 17 residues. Germline CDR1 and CDR2: SQVTM and ANQGSEA. V shed 1 base, J shed 5 bases, and the junction held 8 bases outside the gene matches. This chain's CDR3 is CSVEAVGLAGEHNEQFF. For the CDR3, the DNA is TGCAGCGTTGAAGCCGTCGGACTAGCGGGGGAGCACAATGAGCAGTTCTTC.

The chain links TRBV4-1 to TRBJ2-7; TRBD2 might be the D (5 bases). Trimming removed 4 bases from V and 2 bases from J, with 15 bases in between. Germline CDR1 is MGHRA and CDR2 is YSYEKL. The CDR3 has 15 residues. The CDR3 coding sequence is TGCGCCAGCAGCCCGACACCTAGGGAGCCCTACGAGCAGTACTTC. This encodes CASSPTPREPYEQYF.

This clonotype was detected a few times. V and J are TRBV4-1 and TRBJ2-3, with 7 nucleotides matching TRBD1. CDR3 length: 16 residues. Germline V CDR1 and CDR2: MGHRA, YSYEKL. Trimming removed 2 bases from V and 2 bases from J; junction bases left unmatched: 7. CDR3 loop: CASSQRDSLNTDTQYF. Here the CDR3 DNA reads TGCGCCAGCAGCCAACGGGACAGCCTTAACACAGATACGCAGTATTTT.

This clonotype was seen many times. The rearrangement joins TRBV28 to TRBJ1-5, with D perhaps matching TRBD1 (5 bases). Trimming took off 5 bases at V and 2 bases at J, with 13 bases between the two ends. This CDR3 region has 15 residues. Germline values: CDR1 MDHEN, CDR2 SYDVKM. The CDR3 protein is CASSPGQGGNQPQHF. The CDR3 DNA is TGTGCCAGCAGTCCTGGCCAAGGGGGCAATCAGCCCCAGCATTTT.

This clonotype was picked up a small number of times. This chain uses TRBV3-1 with TRBJ2-6; 8 bases line up with TRBD1. CDR3 size: 20 residues. V lost 3 bases, J lost 0 bases, and 13 bases stayed unmatched. Germline values: CDR1 LGHDT, CDR2 YNNKEL (reference sequence). The DNA of the CDR3 is TGTGCCAGCAGCCAGCATTTGGCGGGACAGGTGGGCTCTGGGGCCAACGTCCTGACTTTC. Protein sequence: CASSQHLAGQVGSGANVLTF.

The chain couples TRBV7-6 to TRBJ2-7, with 8 bases matching TRBD1. The length of the CDR3 is 14 residues. V shed 1 base, J shed 5 bases, and the junction held 4 bases outside the gene matches. Germline V gene data show CDR1 as SGHVS and CDR2 as FNYEAQ. The chain's CDR3 is CASSLGQGSHEQYF. The CDR3 DNA is TGTGCCAGCAGCTTAGGACAGGGGAGCCACGAGCAGTACTTC.

J is TRBJ1-1 and V is TRBV9; D is ambiguous. The CDR3 is made up of 15 amino acids. Germline V gene lookup returns CDR1 SGDLS and CDR2 YYNGEE. V lost 0 bases, J lost 2 bases, and 11 bases lay in between. CDR3 in amino acids: CASSVGGGINTEAFF. DNA for the CDR3: TGTGCCAGCAGCGTAGGAGGTGGAATTAACACTGAAGCTTTCTTT.

This clonotype was seen a single time. One end of the junction varies from germline; a read error may be responsible. The genes are TRBV12-3 or TRBV12-4 and TRBJ2-3; 15 nucleotides agree with TRBD2. This CDR3 is built from 16 residues. CDR3 DNA sequence: TGTGTCAGCACCGGGACTAGCGGGGGGTTTACAGATACGCAGTATTTT. It translates to CVSTGTSGGFTDTQYF.

The chain couples TRBV10-2 to TRBJ2-5, with D possibly TRBD1 on 5 matching bases. The CDR3 length is 13 residues. The germline V gene has CDR1 WSHSY and CDR2 SAAADI. Trimming cost V 4 bases and J 0 bases, with 6 bases left between them. The CDR3 nucleotides are TGCGCCAGCAGTGGACAGTACCAAGAGACCCAGTACTTC. This sequence encodes CASSGQYQETQYF.

This clonotype was observed many times. This chain joins TRBV6-6 and TRBJ2-5; no reliable D call. V was cut by 0 bases and J by 0 bases, with 5 bases left in between. Per germline, CDR1 MNHNY and CDR2 SVGAGI (reference sequence). CDR3 length: 14 amino acids. In nucleotides, the CDR3 is TGTGCCAGCAGTTACTCAAAGTACCAAGAGACCCAGTACTTC. Its protein product is CASSYSKYQETQYF.

This clonotype appeared many times. The V and J genes are TRBV3-1 and TRBJ2-7; unclear D gene. Germline CDR1 reads LGHDT; CDR2 reads YNNKEL (reference sequence). Deletions cut 3 bases from V and 4 bases from J, with 4 bases between. The CDR3 spans 11 residues. CDR3 residues: CASSHGYEQYF. CDR3 DNA: TGTGCCAGCAGCCACGGGTACGAGCAGTACTTC.

This clonotype was seen only a few times. The chain carries TRBV5-3 and TRBJ2-7, with D perhaps TRBD1 (6 bases). TRBV5-3 has ORF status, its function being uncertain. V was trimmed by 8 bases and J by 2 bases, leaving 20 bases between them. CDR3 length: 15 amino acids. Here the CDR3 reads CASGLESDSPYEQYF. CDR3 sequence (DNA): TGTGCCAGCGGCTTGGAATCGGACAGTCCCTACGAGCAGTACTTC.

Concerning this clonotype itself: A much larger clone sits a single nucleotide away, making a read error possible. Likely a read error: the CDR3 ends without its conserved phenylalanine or tryptophan. The chain carries TRBV7-9 and TRBJ2-3; D is uncertain. The CDR3 loop spans 15 amino acids. With 1 base removed from V and 2 bases from J, the gap between germline ends came to 10 bases. Per the germline V gene, CDR1 is SEHNR and CDR2 is FQNEAQ (reference sequence). The chain's CDR3 is CASSLDPRPTDTQYS. CDR3 bases: TGTGCCAGCAGCTTAGATCCGAGACCCACAGATACGCAGTATTCT.